The 23 T cell receptor beta chains presented below share a single source sample, sequenced in a study of cytomegalovirus exposure and HLA in healthy donors. In the PCR, 60 Vbeta and 13 Jbeta primers were used. Here immunoSEQ multiplex PCR was the method, and the copy in TCRdb shows in-frame clones only, minus some. The repertoire holds about 180,000 clones, with around 82% as singletons. The material sequenced was PBMCs. Every receptor here comes from a woman aged 25-40 years in good health and CMV-seropositive.

The chain employs TRBV6-1 and TRBJ1-2, with TRBD1 as a possible D gene (6 bases). Germline-derived CDR1 and CDR2 are MNHNS and SASEGT. V was cut by 10 bases and J by 4 bases, with 13 bases left in between. The CDR3 contains 12 residues. As DNA, the CDR3 is TGTGCCAACCGACAGGACCCCTATGGCTACACCTTC. Its protein product is CANRQDPYGYTF.

This chain uses TRBV7-2 with TRBJ1-2; the match to TRBD1 covers 12 bases. This CDR3 has 17 amino acids. Unmatched junction bases numbered 6, after V lost 0 bases and J lost 4 bases. CDR1 is SGHTA, CDR2 FQGNSA, per germline. The CDR3 sequence: CASSLARGQGAFYGYTF. The CDR3, as DNA: TGTGCCAGCAGCTTAGCCAGGGGACAGGGGGCGTTCTATGGCTACACCTTC.

V and J are TRBV9 and TRBJ1-1, with 8 bases identical to TRBD1. With 1 base clipped from V and 6 bases from J, the junction kept 8 bases outside the gene matches. The CDR3 has 15 amino acids. The germline V gene encodes CDR1 SGDLS and CDR2 YYNGEE. The chain's CDR3 is CASSVISTGEPEAFF. In DNA, the CDR3 is TGTGCCAGCAGCGTAATATCGACAGGGGAACCTGAAGCTTTCTTT.

The count of this clone is one. CDR3 DNA sequence: TGTGCCAGCAGCTTACAACAGGTGACGTTCACAGGGCAGAACTATGGCTACACCTTC. It encodes CASSLQQVTFTGQNYGYTF. The V gene is TRBV7-8, the J gene TRBJ1-2, with a possible D match to TRBD1 (6 bases). CDR3 length equals 19 residues. The V and J ends lost 2 bases and 2 bases respectively, with 24 bases between them. From germline, CDR1 is SGHVS and CDR2 FQNEAQ.

This sequence joins TRBV7-2 and TRBJ1-2; TRBD1 agrees at 9 bases. With 1 base clipped from V and 6 bases from J, the junction kept 3 bases outside the gene matches. The CDR3 has 14 amino acids. The germline gives CDR1 SGHTA, CDR2 FQGNSA. The CDR3 here is CASSLVGQGDGYTF. Here the CDR3 DNA reads TGTGCCAGCAGCTTAGTGGGACAGGGTGATGGCTACACCTTC. Full variable domain (rest looked up from reference TRBV7-2 and TRBJ1-2): GAGVSQSPSNKVTEKGKDVELRCDPISGHTALYWYRQSLGQGLEFLIYFQGNSAPDKSGLPSDRFSAERTGGSVSTLTIQRTQQEDSAVYLCASSLVGQGDGYTFGSGTRLTVV.

The rearrangement uses TRBV10-3 and TRBJ2-3; D may be TRBD2 (6 bases). The V end lost 7 bases, the J end lost 4 bases, and 15 bases lay between the germline ends. From germline, CDR1 is ENHRY and CDR2 SYGVKD. CDR3 length equals 14 residues. Here the CDR3 DNA reads TGTGCCATCAAATTTACCTCGGGAGCAGATACGCAGTATTTT. It codes for CAIKFTSGADTQYF.

This clone was found a few times. The J gene is TRBJ2-1, the V gene TRBV28, with 14 bases fitting TRBD2. Germline CDR1 and CDR2: MDHEN and SYDVKM. Unmatched junction bases numbered 11, after V lost 7 bases and J lost 9 bases. The CDR3 spans 16 residues. CDR3 amino acids: CASIRGGLAGGGEQFF. In DNA form, the CDR3 reads TGTGCCAGCATCCGAGGAGGACTAGCGGGGGGCGGTGAGCAGTTCTTC.

The V and J genes are TRBV15 and TRBJ2-3, with D uncertain. CDR3 length equals 13 residues. The V end was cut by 8 bases, the J end by 2 bases, with 11 bases between. CDR1 LNHNV and CDR2 YYDKDF come from the germline V gene (reference sequence). CDR3 in DNA: TGTGCCACCCGGAGCTTATCCACAGATACGCAGTATTTT. Translated, it gives CATRSLSTDTQYF.

A note on this clone: An end of the junction differs from the germline gene, which may be a read error. This chain connects TRBV10-3 to TRBJ1-1, with 7 positions matching TRBD1. The CDR3 runs 13 residues. The germline V gene has CDR1 ENHRY and CDR2 SYGVKD. This CDR3 reads CAISKTGNPEAFF. The CDR3 DNA reads as TGTGCCATCAGCAAGACAGGGAACCCTGAAGCTTTCTTT.

The CDR3 protein is CASSQEISGGGTYEQYF. CDR3 DNA sequence: TGCGCCAGCAGCCAAGAAATTAGCGGGGGGGGAACCTACGAGCAGTACTTC. V is TRBV4-3 and J is TRBJ2-7, with 11 bases fitting TRBD2. Germline CDR1 reads LGHNA; CDR2 reads YSLEER. Losses at the gene ends were 0 bases for V and 2 bases for J; bases not matched to a gene: 6. The CDR3 totals 17 residues.

This sequence joins TRBV7-6 and TRBJ2-6; a possible D gene is TRBD1 (6 bases). The CDR3 is made up of 18 amino acids. The germline gives CDR1 SGHVS, CDR2 FNYEAQ. Trimming took 1 base from V and 0 from J, leaving 13 bases between them. The CDR3 DNA reads TGTGCCAGCAGCTTAGGACTCCGGACAGACTCTGGGGCCAACGTCCTGACTTTC. This encodes CASSLGLRTDSGANVLTF.

The chain recombines TRBV5-1 with TRBJ2-7, with D perhaps matching TRBD2 (6 bases). This CDR3 spans 17 amino acids. V was cut by 4 bases and J by 4 bases, with 24 bases left in between. Germline-derived CDR1 and CDR2 are SGHRS and YFSETQ. This chain's CDR3 is CASSLPSAGTGPYEQYF. Written as DNA, the CDR3 is TGCGCCAGCAGCCTACCCTCTGCGGGGACGGGACCATACGAGCAGTACTTC.

The chain recombines TRBV13 with TRBJ1-5, with D perhaps TRBD1 (5 bases). The CDR3 is 15 residues long. The V gene lost 5 bases and the J gene lost 2 bases, with 13 bases spanning the gap. CDR1 PRHDT and CDR2 FYEKMQ come from the germline V gene (reference sequence). The chain's CDR3 is CASSRGTGGNQPQHF. The CDR3, as DNA: TGTGCCAGCAGCCGAGGGACGGGAGGCAATCAGCCCCAGCATTTT.

The V call is TRBV11-3, the J call TRBJ2-5, with 11 nucleotides matching TRBD1. The J call may be incorrect, as the DNA end agrees better with TRBJ2-7. The germline CDR1 and CDR2 sequences are SGHNT and YENEEA. The CDR3 has 14 amino acids. The CDR3: CASTPGTGGYEQYF. The CDR3 nucleotides are TGTGCCAGCACCCCGGGGACAGGGGGCTACGAGCAGTACTTC.

This clone was observed a single time. The genes are TRBV7-2 and TRBJ1-2; no clear D gene. V was cut by 5 bases and J by 6 bases, with 16 bases left in between. The germline V gene has CDR1 SGHTA and CDR2 FQGNSA. The CDR3 length is 14 residues. CDR3 nucleotide sequence: TGTGCCAGCAGCCCCCGTGTGGCAAATCATGGCTACACCTTC. It codes for CASSPRVANHGYTF.

This clone was counted a few times. The V gene is TRBV7-2, the J gene TRBJ1-1, with D tentatively TRBD1 (5 bases). The CDR3 has 16 residues. V was cut by 1 base and J by 0 bases, with 12 bases left in between. Germline V gene data show CDR1 as SGHTA and CDR2 as FQGNSA. The CDR3 sequence: CASSLGRQRLNTEAFF. In DNA, the CDR3 is TGTGCCAGCAGCTTAGGACGACAGAGGTTGAACACTGAAGCTTTCTTT.

This rearrangement joins TRBV5-8 to TRBJ1-2; D ambiguous. CDR3 size: 13 residues. The V and J ends lost 1 base and 6 bases respectively, with 10 bases between them. Germline CDR1 reads SGHTS; CDR2 reads YDEGEE. CDR3: CASSLSYSDGYTF. As DNA, the CDR3 is TGTGCCAGCAGCTTGTCATATTCAGATGGCTACACCTTC.

V and J are TRBV4-1 and TRBJ2-2; 9 bases are a match to TRBD2. Trimming removed 4 bases from V and 7 bases from J; junction bases left unmatched: 10. This CDR3 contains 16 residues. Germline CDR1 reads MGHRA; CDR2 reads YSYEKL. This CDR3 reads CASSPGAGGQSGELFF. The DNA for the CDR3 is TGCGCCAGCAGCCCCGGGGCGGGGGGGCAAAGCGGGGAGCTGTTTTTT.

This clone was detected once. J is TRBJ2-7 and V is TRBV10-3, with 15 bases aligning to TRBD2. This CDR3 is 20 amino acids long. Germline CDR1 and CDR2: ENHRY and SYGVKD. Trimming took 7 bases from V and 0 from J; bases not matched to a gene: 16. DNA for the CDR3: TGTGCCATCAAGAGGTTTACCGGGACTAGCGGGGGGAAACCCTCCTACGAGCAGTACTTC. Residues: CAIKRFTGTSGGKPSYEQYF.

This clone has more than one count but fewer than ten. This chain links TRBV10-3 with TRBJ2-1, with 8 bases that match TRBD1. V shed 2 bases and J 5 bases; nucleotides not matched to a gene: 8. The CDR3 consists of 16 residues. Per the germline V gene, CDR1 is ENHRY and CDR2 is SYGVKD. CDR3 in amino acids: CAISEGGDRGNNEQFF. The CDR3 DNA reads TGTGCCATCAGTGAGGGTGGTGACAGGGGAAACAATGAGCAGTTCTTC.

The CDR3 protein is CASSSSLLAGGRKEQYF. CDR3 DNA sequence: TGTGCCAGCAGCTCCTCTCTACTAGCGGGGGGGCGCAAGGAGCAGTACTTC. The chain uses TRBV13 and TRBJ2-5; TRBD2 agrees at 13 bases. Germline CDR1 reads PRHDT; CDR2 reads FYEKMQ (reference sequence). The CDR3 has 17 amino acids. V shed 4 bases, J shed 11 bases, and the junction held 16 bases outside the gene matches. The variable domain in full, completed from reference TRBV13 and TRBJ2-5, reads AAGVIQSPRHLIKEKRETATLKCYPIPRHDTVYWYQQGPGQDPQFLISFYEKMQSDKGSIPDRFSAQQFSDYHSELNMSSLELGDSALYFCASSSSLLAGGRKEQYFGPGTRLLVL.

V and J are TRBV5-1 and TRBJ2-7; D is possibly TRBD1 (7 bases). Between the trimmed V and J ends, which lost 7 bases and 2 bases, there was a span of 19 bases. The length of the CDR3 is 15 residues. Germline CDR1 reads SGHRS; CDR2 reads YFSETQ. As DNA, the CDR3 is TGCGCCAGCGGGATGAGTGGAGGGGGCGCCTACGAGCAGTACTTC. Residues: CASGMSGGGAYEQYF. Together with reference TRBV5-1 and TRBJ2-7, the CDR3 gives the full variable domain: KAGVTQTPRYLIKTRGQQVTLSCSPISGHRSVSWYQQTPGQGLQFLFEYFSETQRNKGNFPGRFSGRQFSNSRSEMNVSTLELGDSALYLCASGMSGGGAYEQYFGPGTRLTVT.

This chain uses TRBV18 with TRBJ2-7; D might be TRBD2 (7 bases). The CDR3 runs to 15 residues. The V end was cut by 3 bases, the J end by 2 bases, with 14 bases between. Germline V gives CDR1 KGHSH, CDR2 LQKENI. DNA for the CDR3: TGTGCCAGCTCACCGGGGGAGGGACAAACCTACGAGCAGTACTTC. Its protein product is CASSPGEGQTYEQYF. Full variable domain (outside the CDR3, taken from reference TRBV18 and TRBJ2-7): NAGVMQNPRHLVRRRGQEARLRCSPMKGHSHVYWYRQLPEEGLKFMVYLQKENIIDESGMPKERFSAEFPKEGPSILRIQQVVRGDSAAYFCASSPGEGQTYEQYFGPGTRLTVT.